This is a list of T cell receptor beta chains from one sample in a study of glioma-infiltrating T cells. MiXCR, applied by TCRdb to the multiplex PCR reads, yields one record per CDR3 protein. The table records around 120,000 distinct CDR3 sequences, roughly a quarter of them present only once. The sequenced sample consisted of glioma tissue, nonneoplastic brain tissue, or PBMCs (not recorded which). These receptors all stem from a human donor with low-grade glioma or glioblastoma, undergoing nonglioma brain surgery, or in good health (not recorded which). Both conserved end residues are part of each CDR3. The order of the fields is D gene, V gene, clone size, J gene, CDR3 DNA, CDR3 protein. A D gene is named only where the DNA matches it firmly. The size entry is marked missing in some rows and otherwise reads once, few, many or a size class.

-	TRBV6-6	many	TRBJ1-1	TGTGCCAGCAGTTACCGGGCGGCGGGTGGCGCTGAAGCTTTCTTT	CASSYRAAGGAEAFF
TRBD2	TRBV11-2	-	TRBJ2-3	TGTGCCAGCAGCTTCAGACTAGCTGCAGATACGCAGTATTTT	CASSFRLAADTQYF
-	TRBV7-2	once	TRBJ1-1	TGTGCCATCAGCTTAGTTCAGCTGAACACTGAAGCTTTCTTT	CAISLVQLNTEAFF
-	TRBV24-1	-	TRBJ2-1	TGTGCCACCAGTGATTTAGTGGGGGGGGCAGGGAATGAGCAGTTCTTC	CATSDLVGGAGNEQFF
-	TRBV3-1	few	TRBJ1-2	TGTGCCAGCAGCCAAGGGCCTGCTGGCTACACCTTC	CASSQGPAGYTF
TRBD1	TRBV6-1	few	TRBJ1-5	TGTGCCAGCAGGAAAGGGGGCAGGGAGCCCCAGCATTTT	CASRKGGREPQHF
-	TRBV18	-	TRBJ1-1	TGTGCCAGCTCACCCGGACAACTGGTCCGTCAGGCTGAAGCTTTCTTT	CASSPGQLVRQAEAFF
-	TRBV6-5	-	TRBJ1-1	TGTGCCAGCAGGGGCAGGGTCACTGAAGCTTTCTTT	CASRGRVTEAFF
TRBD1	TRBV6-2/TRBV6-3	-	TRBJ1-5	TGTGCCAGCAGTTTCCGGGACAGGGTGACCTCGGGCAATCAGCCCGAGCATTTT	CASSFRDRVTSGNQPEHF
TRBD1	TRBV4-1	many	TRBJ2-3	TGCGCCAGCAGCCAAGGACAGGGGGGAGCAGATACGCAGTATTTT	CASSQGQGGADTQYF
TRBD2	TRBV29-1	-	TRBJ2-1	TGCAGCGCCCGGTGGGGGGGATCCTACAATGAGCAGTTCTTC	CSARWGGSYNEQFF
-	TRBV10-3	many	TRBJ1-4	TGTGCCATCAGTGGGACGTTACTTAATGAAAAACTGTTTTTT	CAISGTLLNEKLFF
TRBD1	TRBV2	few	TRBJ1-5	TGTGCCAGCAGTGGAGGGACAGGGGCCAATCAGCCCCAGCATTTT	CASSGGTGANQPQHF
TRBD2	TRBV25-1	many	TRBJ2-3	TGTGCCAGCGAAGAGGGGAGACTAGCGGGGGCGGATACGCAGTATTTT	CASEEGRLAGADTQYF
TRBD1	TRBV29-1	-	TRBJ2-3	TGCAGCGTTGCAGGGAAGAGGGACAGGACCACAGATACGCAGTATTTT	CSVAGKRDRTTDTQYF
TRBD2	TRBV7-2	-	TRBJ2-5	TGTGCCAGCAGCTTAGCCCGAAGACTAGCGGGGGGAAAAGAGACCCAGTACTTC	CASSLARRLAGGKETQYF
-	TRBV20-1	few	TRBJ2-1	TGCAGTGCTAGGTTACGGAGCTCCTACAATGAGCAGTTCTTC	CSARLRSSYNEQFF
TRBD1	TRBV5-1	-	TRBJ1-5	TGCGCCAGCAGCGTAGACAGGGGGAGTCAGCCCCAGCATTTT	CASSVDRGSQPQHF
-	TRBV6-1	many	TRBJ2-1	TGTGCCAGCAATGTACGGGGGGCGCGAAATGAGCAGTTCTTC	CASNVRGARNEQFF
-	TRBV11-3	few	TRBJ2-5	TGTGCCAGCAGCGAAAGGACAAGCCAAGAGACCCAGTACTTC	CASSERTSQETQYF
-	TRBV20-1	-	TRBJ2-5	TGCAGTGCTAGAGATGAAAAGGATAGAGTAGAGACCCAGTACTTC	CSARDEKDRVETQYF
TRBD2	TRBV24-1	many	TRBJ2-3	TGTGCCACCAGTGATTTTGGGACTAGCAACACAGATACGCAGTATTTT	CATSDFGTSNTDTQYF
TRBD1	TRBV7-9	-	TRBJ2-6	TGTGCCAGCAGCTTGGGACAGGGCGCCCTCTCTGGGGCCAACGTCCTGACTTTC	CASSLGQGALSGANVLTF
TRBD2	TRBV7-3	-	TRBJ2-3	TGTGCCACTAAGACTAGCGGGGGGGCCGATACGCAGTATTTT	CATKTSGGADTQYF
-	TRBV7-2	-	TRBJ1-2	TGTGCCAGCAGTCAGGGAAACTATGGCTACACCTTC	CASSQGNYGYTF
-	TRBV7-2	many	TRBJ1-1	TGTGCCAGCAGCTCCGCGGGACGGCCGACTTATCGCTTT	CASSSAGRPTYRF
-	TRBV7-2	many	TRBJ1-1	TGTGCCAGCAGCTTTGGACCAATGAACACTGAAGCTTTCTTT	CASSFGPMNTEAFF
TRBD2	TRBV2	few	TRBJ2-1	TGTGCCAGCAGGGCTAGCGGATACAATGAGCAGTTCTTC	CASRASGYNEQFF
-	TRBV7-6	-	TRBJ2-1	TGTGCCAGCAGCTTACTAGCGAGGGAAAACAATGAGCAGTTCTTC	CASSLLARENNEQFF
-	TRBV6-1	many	TRBJ1-5	TGTGCCAGCAAAGGAGGGATTAATCAGCCCCAGCATTTT	CASKGGINQPQHF
-	TRBV7-9	-	TRBJ1-1	TGTGCCAGCAGCTTAGATCCCCCGGAGCTGAACACTGAAGCTTTCTTT	CASSLDPPELNTEAFF
-	TRBV5-1	-	TRBJ1-5	TGCGCCAGCAGCTTCGGGGAAAATCAGCCCCAGCATTTT	CASSFGENQPQHF
-	TRBV20-1	few	TRBJ1-1	TGCAGTGCTAGGTCCCAGTGGACTGAAGCTTTCTTT	CSARSQWTEAFF
-	TRBV20-1	-	TRBJ1-6	TGCAGTGCTTCGGGACGGAGGGCATGGAATTCACCCCTCCACTTT	CSASGRRAWNSPLHF
TRBD1	TRBV20-1	many	TRBJ1-1	TGCAGTGCTAGGATGATCAGGGGGGCCTTGAACACTGAAGCTTTCTTT	CSARMIRGALNTEAFF
-	TRBV6-1	-	TRBJ2-5	TGTGCCAGCAGCCGGACAGGGAGCGGGGGAGAGACCCAGTACTTC	CASSRTGSGGETQYF
TRBD1	TRBV7-9	-	TRBJ1-3	TGTGCCAGCAGCAACCGGGACAGGGTGAGATCGTCTGGAAACACCATATATTTT	CASSNRDRVRSSGNTIYF
TRBD1	TRBV12-3/TRBV12-4	-	TRBJ2-3	TGTGCCAGTAGGGGACAGGCCGCGGGCACAGATACGCAGTATTTT	CASRGQAAGTDTQYF
-	TRBV6-5	-	TRBJ2-5	TGTGCCAGCAGATTATCGGGAGAGGAAGAGGCCCAGTACTTC	CASRLSGEEEAQYF
-	TRBV20-1	many	TRBJ1-1	TGCAGTGCTCCCGGCGTTCAGGGTGGAAACACTGAAGCTTTCTTT	CSAPGVQGGNTEAFF
TRBD2	TRBV20-1	many	TRBJ2-3	TGCAGTGCTTCCCTGACTAGCGGGGGGGCGACAGATACGCAGTATTTT	CSASLTSGGATDTQYF
-	TRBV20-1	many	TRBJ2-1	TGCAGTGCTAGAGATAGCGGGACAGTTATCTACAATGAGCAGTTCTTC	CSARDSGTVIYNEQFF
-	TRBV28	many	TRBJ1-1	TGTGCCAGCAGTTTATACCTGAACACTGAAGCTTTCTTT	CASSLYLNTEAFF
-	TRBV18	few	TRBJ1-1	TGTGCCAGCTCAGAAAGACAGAGGAACACTGAAGCTTTCTTT	CASSERQRNTEAFF
TRBD2	TRBV20-1	-	TRBJ2-3	TGCAGTGATCTGACTAGCGGCACATACACAGATACGCAGTATTTT	CSDLTSGTYTDTQYF
-	TRBV14	-	TRBJ1-2	TGTGCCAGCAGCCAAGAATATCCCCCTTGGGATTATGGCTACACCTTC	CASSQEYPPWDYGYTF
TRBD2	TRBV24-1	-	TRBJ2-1	TGTGCCACCAGTGAAGCCGGGACTAGCGGTGAGCAGTTCTTC	CATSEAGTSGEQFF
TRBD1	TRBV10-3	many	TRBJ1-5	TGTGCCATCAGTGGGGGACAGATCAATCAGCCCCAGCATTTT	CAISGGQINQPQHF
TRBD2	TRBV4-1	few	TRBJ2-3	TGCGCCAGCAGCCAAGTTCCCACCGGGGGGGGCACAGATACGCAGTATTTT	CASSQVPTGGGTDTQYF
-	TRBV7-9	-	TRBJ1-6	TGTGCCAGCAGCTTAGCGCTAGGAGACAGAAGTTATAATTCACCCCTCCACTTT	CASSLALGDRSYNSPLHF
-	TRBV28	few	TRBJ1-1	TGTGCCAGCAGTTTGGGGGCCCCGAGGACTGAAGCTTTCTTT	CASSLGAPRTEAFF
-	TRBV3-1	few	TRBJ2-3	TGTGCCAGCAGCCTCACAGGGTCTAGCACAGATACGCAGTATTTT	CASSLTGSSTDTQYF